One sample yielded the 23 T cell receptor beta chains listed below, sequenced in a study of a mutant IDH1 vaccine in newly diagnosed glioma (dated by TCRdb to the early 2020s). The library came from the immunoSEQ multiplex PCR assay. Entries here come from immuneACCESS through TCRdb and include only in-frame sequences with V and J called. Some clones fail to appear in such tables; in the studies checked, an unresolved V gene covers under half of the shortfall, and the cause of the remainder is unknown. This sample is represented by some 56,000 clones; around 90% of them were singletons. The ten largest clonotypes hold over 2.5% of the sample. The time point label corresponds to: baseline, week 1 (first vaccination visit). The treatment or condition label, as the study defines it: pre-vaccination baseline after standard-of-care therapy. The sequences come from PBMCs, collected from a glioma patient treated with radiotherapy, temozolomide or both. These receptor sequences come from a man in his fifties with glioma.

This clone was seen once. The V call is TRBV6-6, the J call TRBJ2-5; D might be TRBD1 or TRBD2, each matching 5 bases. The J call is uncertain, as TRBJ2-7 better fits the DNA end. Germline V CDR1 and CDR2: MNHNY, SVGAGI (reference sequence). The CDR3 length is 14 residues. The CDR3 bases are TGTGCCAGCAGTTCCGGGACCGAGTCCTACGAGCAGTACTTC. It specifies CASSSGTESYEQYF.

The chain links TRBV7-2 to TRBJ1-2; D is ambiguous. Trimming pared 6 bases from V and 5 bases from J, leaving 19 bases between. CDR3 size: 15 residues. Germline lookup yields CDR1 SGHTA and CDR2 FQGNSA. The CDR3 is CASSSTGWDGYGYTF. CDR3 bases: TGTGCCAGCAGTTCAACGGGGTGGGATGGGTATGGCTACACCTTC.

V gene TRBV19 combines with J gene TRBJ1-4; no firm D call. V gave up 3 bases and J gave up 0 bases, with 11 bases separating them. CDR3 size: 16 residues. Looked up from germline, CDR1 is LNHDA and CDR2 is SQIVND (reference sequence). The CDR3 loop is CASSIRPGATNEKLFF. The CDR3 coding sequence is TGTGCCAGTAGTATTAGACCCGGCGCAACTAATGAAAAACTGTTTTTT.

Only one count was recorded for this clone. J is TRBJ2-3 and V is TRBV7-9, with 10 bases identical to TRBD2. Trimming cost V 2 bases and J 2 bases; bases outside gene matches: 4. This CDR3 contains 16 residues. The germline V gene encodes CDR1 SEHNR and CDR2 FQNEAQ (reference sequence). The CDR3 sequence is CASSLILAGITDTQYF. CDR3 coding DNA: TGTGCCAGCAGCTTAATACTAGCGGGAATCACAGATACGCAGTATTTT. The variable domain in full, with the rest retrieved from reference TRBV7-9 and TRBJ2-3, is DTGVSQNPRHKITKRGQNVTFRCDPISEHNRLYWYRQTLGQGPEFLTYFQNEAQLEKSRLLSDRFSAERPKGSFSTLEIQRTEQGDSAMYLCASSLILAGITDTQYFGPGTRLTVL.

V is TRBV11-2 and J is TRBJ2-7; TRBD1 matches 8 bases. Germline loops: CDR1 SGHAT, CDR2 FQNNGV. This CDR3 has 16 amino acids. Losses at the gene ends were 1 base for V and 3 bases for J; bases not matched to a gene: 8. In nucleotides, the CDR3 is TGTGCCAGCAGCTTAGCGGCTGGTGGACAGGGCTACGAGCAGTACTTC. This translates into CASSLAAGGQGYEQYF.

This chain uses TRBV7-6 with TRBJ2-1; 7 bases are shared with TRBD1. Unmatched junction bases numbered 6, after V lost 2 bases and J lost 2 bases. The germline CDR1 and CDR2 sequences are SGHVS and FNYEAQ. This CDR3 region has 16 residues. The CDR3 nucleotides are TGTGCCAGCAGCTTAAGGGTGACAGGGCCCTACAATGAGCAGTTCTTC. It codes for CASSLRVTGPYNEQFF.

The V gene is TRBV30, the J gene TRBJ2-1; 8 bases are a match to TRBD2. The CDR3 spans 16 residues. The V gene's germline CDR1 is GTSNPN and CDR2 SVGIG (reference sequence). Trimming at V came to 1 base and at J to 2 bases, leaving 7 bases not matched to a gene. This CDR3 is CAWSALSGIAYNEQFF. CDR3 bases: TGTGCCTGGAGTGCCCTTAGCGGGATAGCCTACAATGAGCAGTTCTTC. Full variable domain (missing parts from reference TRBV30 and TRBJ2-1): SQTIHQWPATLVQPVGSPLSLECTVEGTSNPNLYWYRQAAGRGLQLLFYSVGIGQISSEVPQNLSASRPQDRQFILSSKKLLLSDSGFYLCAWSALSGIAYNEQFFGPGTRLTVL.

The chain has TRBV2 and TRBJ2-7; 7 positions match TRBD2. V shed 5 bases, J shed 3 bases, and the junction held 7 bases outside the gene matches. The V gene's germline CDR1 is SNHLY and CDR2 FYNNEI. CDR3 length equals 14 residues. CDR3 nucleotides: TGTGCCAGCAGTCCGGGGACTAATCGCTACGAGCAGTACTTC. This translates into CASSPGTNRYEQYF.

The chain joins TRBV29-1 to TRBJ1-1; tentatively, D is TRBD1 (6 bases). V was cut by 5 bases and J by 0 bases, with 10 bases left in between. The CDR3 contains 13 residues. CDR1 SQVTM and CDR2 ANQGSEA come from the germline V gene. The CDR3 DNA is TGCAGCGTTATAGGGGGGATGAACACTGAAGCTTTCTTT. This codes for CSVIGGMNTEAFF.

The chain is built from TRBV19 and TRBJ1-1; the D is unclear. V lost 1 base, J lost 3 bases, and 6 bases lay in between. This CDR3 has 13 amino acids. CDR1 is LNHDA, CDR2 SQIVND, per germline (reference sequence). CDR3 nucleotides: TGTGCCAGTAGTATAGCCGGGGACACTGAAGCTTTCTTT. Translating gives CASSIAGDTEAFF.

The chain has TRBV5-4 and TRBJ2-7, with D unresolved. V gave up 4 bases and J gave up 1 base, with 15 bases separating them. Germline CDR1 is SGHNT and CDR2 is YYREEE (reference sequence). The CDR3 has 15 amino acids. The CDR3 spells CASSAGSLGSYEQYF. CDR3 DNA: TGTGCCAGCAGCGCTGGCTCCCTGGGTTCCTACGAGCAGTACTTC.

The V call is TRBV9, the J call TRBJ1-4; D might be TRBD1 (5 bases). With 0 bases removed from V and 0 bases from J, the gap between germline ends came to 15 bases. Germline CDR1 and CDR2: SGDLS and YYNGEE. The CDR3 is made up of 18 amino acids. DNA of the CDR3: TGTGCCAGCAGCGTAGGGTTCGCGGGGCTTGCAACTAATGAAAAACTGTTTTTT. Its protein is CASSVGFAGLATNEKLFF.

V usage is TRBV28 and J usage is TRBJ2-5; 11 bases agree with TRBD2. CDR3 length: 15 residues. Germline loops: CDR1 MDHEN, CDR2 SYDVKM. V gave up 8 bases and J gave up 4 bases; unmatched junction bases: 9. CDR3 sequence reads: CASEDSGGGRETQYF. CDR3 DNA sequence: TGTGCCAGCGAAGATAGCGGGGGGGGACGAGAGACCCAGTACTTC. Based on the CDR3 plus reference TRBV28 and TRBJ2-5, the full variable domain is DVKVTQSSRYLVKRTGEKVFLECVQDMDHENMFWYRQDPGLGLRLIYFSYDVKMKEKGDIPEGYSVSREKKERFSLILESASTNQTSMYLCASEDSGGGRETQYFGPGTRLLVL.

The chain carries TRBV28 and TRBJ1-6; 7 bases map to TRBD1. Per germline, CDR1 MDHEN and CDR2 SYDVKM. The ends lost 5 bases at V and 0 bases at J; junction bases unmatched: 10. This CDR3 region has 18 residues. The CDR3 reads CASSPSTGLGSYNSPLHF. In DNA form, the CDR3 reads TGTGCCAGCAGTCCCTCGACAGGGCTAGGCTCCTATAATTCACCCCTCCACTTT.

This clone was counted once. The chain couples TRBV7-2 to TRBJ1-2, with D unresolved. CDR3 length equals 13 residues. Germline V lookup: CDR1 SGHTA, CDR2 FQGNSA. V shed 2 bases and J shed 7 bases, with 11 bases lying between them. CDR3 residues: CASSLSQGSGYTF. CDR3 DNA sequence: TGTGCCAGCAGCTTATCCCAAGGGAGTGGCTACACCTTC.

The J gene is TRBJ2-3, the V gene TRBV30; D perhaps matches TRBD2 (5 bases). This CDR3 comprises 14 residues. Germline values: CDR1 GTSNPN, CDR2 SVGIG (reference sequence). V lost 3 bases and J 0 bases, leaving 10 bases between the germline ends. CDR3 sequence (DNA): TGTGCCTGGAGGTTTAGGAGGAGCACAGATACGCAGTATTTT. Protein: CAWRFRRSTDTQYF.

The table lists this clone with a few counts. This sequence joins TRBV7-2 and TRBJ1-1; weak D call: TRBD1 (6 bases). V lost 6 bases to trimming and J lost 11 bases, with 16 bases between them. The CDR3 consists of 12 residues. Germline V gene lookup returns CDR1 SGHTA and CDR2 FQGNSA. CDR3 DNA: TGTGCCAGCAGACCACTCCAGGGGACGGCTTTCTTT. It encodes CASRPLQGTAFF.

This chain joins TRBV9 and TRBJ1-1; 7 bases fit TRBD1. V lost 3 bases to trimming and J lost 0 bases; unmatched junction nucleotides: 8. Germline V CDR1 and CDR2: SGDLS, YYNGEE. CDR3 length equals 16 residues. This chain's CDR3 is CASSAGPGQVNTEAFF. The DNA of the CDR3 is TGTGCCAGCAGCGCAGGGCCAGGACAGGTGAACACTGAAGCTTTCTTT.

The CDR3, as DNA: TGCGCCAGCAGCCGCATCCTCGAGCGCAATCAGCCCCAGCATTTT. It specifies CASSRILERNQPQHF. The chain has TRBV4-3 and TRBJ1-5; no firm D call. CDR1 and CDR2 from the germline V gene are LGHNA and YSLEER. CDR3 length equals 15 residues. The V gene lost 4 bases and the J gene lost 2 bases, with 12 bases spanning the gap.

The gene calls are TRBV5-4 and TRBJ2-3; D possibly corresponds to TRBD2 (6 bases). The CDR3 length is 13 residues. Trimming removed 2 bases from V and 6 bases from J, with 10 bases in between. Germline V gene sequence: CDR1 SGHNT, CDR2 YYREEE (reference sequence). Here the CDR3 reads CASSLLAADTQYF. The DNA for the CDR3 is TGTGCCAGCAGCTTACTAGCAGCCGATACGCAGTATTTT.

In nucleotides, the CDR3 is TGTGCCAGCAGCTTGATTCCGACAGGGTCAGAGACCCAGTACTTC. This translates into CASSLIPTGSETQYF. V usage is TRBV5-5 and J usage is TRBJ2-5; 7 bases agree with TRBD1. This CDR3 is 15 amino acids long. Germline V lookup: CDR1 SGHKS, CDR2 YYEKEE (reference sequence). V was pared by 1 base and J by 4 bases, with 7 bases of the junction left unmatched.

This clone came up once. The rearrangement joins TRBV30 to TRBJ2-1; D gene ambiguous. This CDR3 region has 11 residues. Deletions cut 3 bases from V and 9 bases from J, with 9 bases between. CDR1 is GTSNPN, CDR2 SVGIG, per germline (reference sequence). The DNA for the CDR3 is TGTGCCTGGAGCCTGGTTGGTGAGCAGTTCTTC. As protein: CAWSLVGEQFF. Combining the CDR3 with reference TRBV30 and TRBJ2-1 gives the whole variable domain SQTIHQWPATLVQPVGSPLSLECTVEGTSNPNLYWYRQAAGRGLQLLFYSVGIGQISSEVPQNLSASRPQDRQFILSSKKLLLSDSGFYLCAWSLVGEQFFGPGTRLTVL.

The chain combines TRBV27 with TRBJ2-3, with a tentative D call TRBD2 (6 bases). The CDR3 is 15 residues long. V lost 11 bases to trimming and J lost 5 bases, with 23 bases between them. Looked up from germline, CDR1 is MNHEY and CDR2 is SMNVEV (reference sequence). The CDR3 spells CAAKRSGEHGDTQYF. CDR3 nucleotide sequence: TGTGCCGCAAAAAGATCGGGGGAACATGGAGATACGCAGTATTTT.